A selection of T cell receptor beta chains follows, all from one sample in a study of shared clonotypes between healthy human individuals. Assay used: immunoSEQ multiplex PCR; TCRdb lists only in-frame clones, some missing. Here the sample spans 2,500,000 or so clones, 85% to 95% being singletons. What was sequenced was naive CD4+ T cells from PBMCs. These receptors were collected from a man aged 18-30 years in good health. Some clones in this sample may be carry-over from other donors' samples. Both conserved end residues are part of each CDR3. D genes are given only for firm matches. Rows may omit the clone size; those that give it use once, few, many or a size class.

clone size: .
D gene: .
CDR3 length: 13
J gene: TRBJ2-1
V gene: TRBV5-5
CDR3 protein: CASSLNNYNEQFF
CDR3 DNA: TGTGCCAGCAGCTTAAACAATTACAATGAGCAGTTCTTC

clone size: .
D gene: TRBD2
CDR3 length: 14
J gene: TRBJ2-5
V gene: TRBV10-3
CDR3 protein: CAISTSGVKETQYF
CDR3 DNA: TGTGCCATCAGCACTAGCGGGGTAAAAGAGACCCAGTACTTC

clone size: .
D gene: TRBD2
CDR3 length: 17
J gene: TRBJ2-2
V gene: TRBV4-2
CDR3 protein: CASSPHPAGVETGELFF
CDR3 DNA: TGTGCCAGCAGCCCCCACCCAGCGGGAGTCGAAACCGGGGAGCTGTTTTTT

clone size: .
D gene: .
CDR3 length: 18
J gene: TRBJ2-2
V gene: TRBV19
CDR3 protein: CASKRSRTTVDYTGELFF
CDR3 DNA: TGTGCCAGTAAAAGGAGCCGAACCACCGTAGATTACACCGGGGAGCTGTTTTTT

clone size: .
D gene: .
CDR3 length: 14
J gene: TRBJ2-2
V gene: TRBV10-3
CDR3 protein: CAIQGGGGTGELFF
CDR3 DNA: TGTGCCATCCAGGGGGGAGGCGGCACCGGGGAGCTGTTTTTT

clone size: .
D gene: TRBD1
CDR3 length: 14
J gene: TRBJ2-3
V gene: TRBV5-1
CDR3 protein: CASTTGKITDTQYF
CDR3 DNA: TGCGCCAGCACGACAGGGAAGATTACAGATACGCAGTATTTT

clone size: .
D gene: .
CDR3 length: 13
J gene: TRBJ2-7
V gene: TRBV14
CDR3 protein: CASSDVAVGPQYF
CDR3 DNA: TGTGCCAGCAGCGACGTAGCCGTTGGGCCGCAGTACTTC

clone size: .
D gene: TRBD1
CDR3 length: 14
J gene: TRBJ2-7
V gene: TRBV9
CDR3 protein: CASSQGQGGYEQYF
CDR3 DNA: TGTGCCAGCAGCCAGGGACAGGGTGGCTACGAGCAGTACTTC

clone size: .
D gene: .
CDR3 length: 19
J gene: TRBJ1-5
V gene: TRBV19
CDR3 protein: CASSIDRAVGPQHNQPQHF
CDR3 DNA: TGTGCCAGTAGTATAGATCGAGCGGTGGGGCCCCAACATAATCAGCCCCAGCATTTT

clone size: .
D gene: .
CDR3 length: 16
J gene: TRBJ2-7
V gene: TRBV4-3
CDR3 protein: CASSQSSPPGAGEQYF
CDR3 DNA: TGCGCCAGCAGCCAATCCAGTCCCCCAGGGGCGGGGGAGCAGTACTTC

clone size: few
D gene: .
CDR3 length: 13
J gene: TRBJ2-5
V gene: TRBV6-4
CDR3 protein: CASSDSSGLPQYF
CDR3 DNA: TGTGCCAGCAGTGACTCGTCAGGGCTTCCCCAGTACTTC

clone size: .
D gene: TRBD1
CDR3 length: 16
J gene: TRBJ1-4
V gene: TRBV27
CDR3 protein: CASSAGQGSANEKLFF
CDR3 DNA: TGTGCCAGCAGTGCCGGACAGGGGTCGGCTAATGAAAAACTGTTTTTT

clone size: .
D gene: .
CDR3 length: 16
J gene: TRBJ1-4
V gene: TRBV9
CDR3 protein: CASSPQQGSTNEKLFF
CDR3 DNA: TGTGCCAGCAGCCCGCAACAGGGATCAACTAATGAAAAACTGTTTTTT

clone size: .
D gene: .
CDR3 length: 14
J gene: TRBJ2-2
V gene: TRBV5-1
CDR3 protein: CASNERENTGELFF
CDR3 DNA: TGCGCCAGCAACGAAAGGGAAAACACCGGGGAGCTGTTTTTT

clone size: .
D gene: .
CDR3 length: 12
J gene: TRBJ1-2
V gene: TRBV5-1
CDR3 protein: CASSLEGDGYTF
CDR3 DNA: TGCGCCAGCAGCTTGGAAGGGGATGGCTACACCTTC

clone size: .
D gene: .
CDR3 length: 15
J gene: TRBJ2-1
V gene: TRBV4-1
CDR3 protein: CASSQVGGSYNEQFF
CDR3 DNA: TGCGCCAGCAGCCAAGTGGGGGGTTCGTACAATGAGCAGTTCTTC

clone size: .
D gene: .
CDR3 length: 16
J gene: TRBJ2-2
V gene: TRBV5-1
CDR3 protein: CASSLVLFAGTGELFF
CDR3 DNA: TGCGCCAGCAGCTTGGTCCTCTTCGCAGGCACCGGGGAGCTGTTTTTT

clone size: .
D gene: .
CDR3 length: 15
J gene: TRBJ2-3
V gene: TRBV19
CDR3 protein: CASSINHPATDTQYF
CDR3 DNA: TGTGCCAGTAGTATAAATCACCCTGCCACAGATACGCAGTATTTT

clone size: .
D gene: .
CDR3 length: 15
J gene: TRBJ2-6
V gene: TRBV28
CDR3 protein: CASSSAETGANVLTF
CDR3 DNA: TGTGCCAGCAGTTCCGCAGAGACTGGGGCCAACGTCCTGACTTTC

clone size: few
D gene: TRBD1
CDR3 length: 14
J gene: TRBJ1-1
V gene: TRBV16
CDR3 protein: CASRRLGQGTEAFF
CDR3 DNA: TGTGCCAGCAGACGATTAGGACAGGGCACTGAAGCTTTCTTT

clone size: .
D gene: .
CDR3 length: 14
J gene: TRBJ1-1
V gene: TRBV28
CDR3 protein: CASSPRGGSAEAFF
CDR3 DNA: TGTGCCAGCAGCCCCAGGGGAGGTTCCGCTGAAGCTTTCTTT

clone size: once
D gene: .
CDR3 length: 15
J gene: TRBJ2-7
V gene: TRBV6-5
CDR3 protein: CASSYSGTLTYEQYF
CDR3 DNA: TGTGCCAGCAGTTACTCGGGGACTCTAACCTACGAGCAGTACTTC

clone size: .
D gene: TRBD1
CDR3 length: 15
J gene: TRBJ1-1
V gene: TRBV7-9
CDR3 protein: CASSHWGQRNTEAFF
CDR3 DNA: TGTGCCAGCAGCCATTGGGGACAGAGGAACACTGAAGCTTTCTTT

clone size: .
D gene: TRBD1
CDR3 length: 14
J gene: TRBJ2-7
V gene: TRBV10-3
CDR3 protein: CAISVRDRDGEQYF
CDR3 DNA: TGTGCCATCAGTGTCCGGGACAGGGATGGCGAGCAGTACTTC

clone size: .
D gene: .
CDR3 length: 18
J gene: TRBJ2-3
V gene: TRBV9
CDR3 protein: CASSVDPGGIFSTDTQYF
CDR3 DNA: TGTGCCAGCAGCGTAGATCCAGGCGGCATTTTTAGCACAGATACGCAGTATTTT

clone size: .
D gene: .
CDR3 length: 15
J gene: TRBJ2-5
V gene: TRBV5-4
CDR3 protein: CASSLIRRGAETQYF
CDR3 DNA: TGTGCCAGCAGCTTGATACGGAGGGGGGCAGAGACCCAGTACTTC

clone size: .
D gene: TRBD1
CDR3 length: 12
J gene: TRBJ2-3
V gene: TRBV28
CDR3 protein: CASGTGGDTQYF
CDR3 DNA: TGTGCCAGCGGGACAGGGGGGGATACGCAGTATTTT

clone size: .
D gene: .
CDR3 length: 11
J gene: TRBJ1-1
V gene: TRBV5-1
CDR3 protein: CASSPGTWAFF
CDR3 DNA: TGCGCCAGCAGCCCCGGGACCTGGGCTTTCTTT

clone size: once
D gene: TRBD1
CDR3 length: 15
J gene: TRBJ1-2
V gene: TRBV18
CDR3 protein: CASSPDRIANYGYTF
CDR3 DNA: TGTGCCAGCTCACCGGACAGGATAGCTAACTATGGCTACACCTTC

clone size: few
D gene: TRBD1
CDR3 length: 14
J gene: TRBJ1-5
V gene: TRBV29-1
CDR3 protein: CSVADRASNQPQHF
CDR3 DNA: TGCAGCGTCGCCGACAGGGCGAGCAATCAGCCCCAGCATTTT

clone size: .
D gene: .
CDR3 length: 14
J gene: TRBJ2-7
V gene: TRBV5-1
CDR3 protein: CASSLERTPYEQYF
CDR3 DNA: TGCGCCAGCAGCTTGGAGCGGACGCCGTACGAGCAGTACTTC

clone size: .
D gene: .
CDR3 length: 11
J gene: TRBJ2-7
V gene: TRBV20-1
CDR3 protein: CSVLDLDEQYF
CDR3 DNA: TGCAGTGTCCTCGACTTGGACGAGCAGTACTTC

clone size: .
D gene: .
CDR3 length: 14
J gene: TRBJ1-2
V gene: TRBV28
CDR3 protein: CATVFRGNNYGYTF
CDR3 DNA: TGTGCCACCGTATTCCGGGGCAACAACTATGGCTACACCTTC

clone size: .
D gene: TRBD2
CDR3 length: 17
J gene: TRBJ2-3
V gene: TRBV5-1
CDR3 protein: CASSLVLAGGRTDTQYF
CDR3 DNA: TGCGCCAGCAGCTTGGTTCTAGCGGGAGGGCGCACAGATACGCAGTATTTT

clone size: .
D gene: TRBD1
CDR3 length: 17
J gene: TRBJ2-3
V gene: TRBV5-1
CDR3 protein: CASSSGGGFVSTDTQYF
CDR3 DNA: TGCGCCAGCAGCTCAGGGGGCGGTTTCGTTAGCACAGATACGCAGTATTTT

clone size: few
D gene: TRBD1
CDR3 length: 14
J gene: TRBJ2-2
V gene: TRBV6-5
CDR3 protein: CASRGQTDTGELFF
CDR3 DNA: TGTGCCAGCAGGGGACAGACGGACACCGGGGAGCTGTTTTTT

clone size: .
D gene: TRBD2
CDR3 length: 13
J gene: TRBJ2-7
V gene: TRBV18
CDR3 protein: CASSPLVAGEQYF
CDR3 DNA: TGTGCCAGCTCACCACTGGTAGCGGGCGAGCAGTACTTC

clone size: .
D gene: .
CDR3 length: 16
J gene: TRBJ1-3
V gene: TRBV15
CDR3 protein: CATSAALAGARNTIYF
CDR3 DNA: TGTGCCACCAGCGCTGCTCTGGCGGGGGCTCGGAACACCATATATTTT

clone size: .
D gene: .
CDR3 length: 13
J gene: TRBJ2-7
V gene: TRBV19
CDR3 protein: CASSPGGWYEQYF
CDR3 DNA: TGTGCCAGTAGCCCAGGGGGGTGGTACGAGCAGTACTTC

clone size: .
D gene: .
CDR3 length: 12
J gene: TRBJ2-1
V gene: TRBV28
CDR3 protein: CASSQRGNEQFF
CDR3 DNA: TGTGCCAGCAGTCAGAGGGGAAATGAGCAGTTCTTC

clone size: .
D gene: .
CDR3 length: 14
J gene: TRBJ2-7
V gene: TRBV4-1
CDR3 protein: CASSQDPGEYEQYF
CDR3 DNA: TGCGCCAGCAGCCAAGATCCCGGGGAATACGAGCAGTACTTC

clone size: .
D gene: .
CDR3 length: 13
J gene: TRBJ1-5
V gene: TRBV5-5
CDR3 protein: CASSTDSRQPQHF
CDR3 DNA: TGTGCCAGCAGCACGGACAGCAGGCAGCCCCAGCATTTT

clone size: .
D gene: TRBD1
CDR3 length: 16
J gene: TRBJ1-2
V gene: TRBV18
CDR3 protein: CASSQNLQGDDYGYTF
CDR3 DNA: TGTGCCAGCTCACAAAACCTTCAGGGGGACGACTATGGCTACACCTTC